A selection of T cell receptor beta chains follows, all from one sample in a study of graft-versus-host responses after intestinal transplantation. Clones were sequenced by immunoSEQ multiplex PCR, and TCRdb holds only the in-frame ones, with some missing. This table has around 18,000 clones, around 90% appearing once. The sequencing here drew on PBMCs, taken 350 to 400 days after transplant. The receptors originated from a human patient who received an intestinal transplant, so some T cells may come from the graft donor. CDR3s include the opening cysteine and the closing phenylalanine or tryptophan. The D gene is left open where the match is weak. Expanded clones are given a class, and other clones once, few, many or no size at all.

TRBJ1-5	TRBD1	TRBV19	NA	CASTQGVSNQPQHF	TGTGCCAGTACGCAGGGGGTTAGCAATCAGCCCCAGCATTTT
TRBJ2-3	NA	TRBV7-6	NA	CASSSGAGTDTQYF	TGTGCCAGCAGTTCCGGGGCGGGGACAGATACGCAGTATTTT
TRBJ1-1	TRBD1	TRBV4-1	NA	CASSPRGPMNTEAFF	TGCGCCAGCAGCCCCAGGGGGCCCATGAACACTGAAGCTTTCTTT
TRBJ1-5	NA	TRBV7-9	NA	CASRQGNQPQHF	TGTGCCAGCAGACAGGGCAATCAGCCCCAGCATTTT
TRBJ2-5	TRBD2	TRBV6-1	NA	CASRVAGTSNF	TGTGCCAGCAGAGTAGCGGGAACATCAAACTTC
TRBJ1-1	NA	TRBV2	NA	CASLIGGTEAFF	TGTGCCAGCTTGATTGGGGGCACTGAAGCTTTCTTT
TRBJ2-2	TRBD2	TRBV6-6	NA	CASIRSGTGELFF	TGTGCCAGCATACGTAGCGGGACCGGGGAGCTGTTTTTT
TRBJ2-7	NA	TRBV4-2	NA	CASSQAPGYEQYF	TGTGCCAGCAGCCAAGCCCCCGGCTACGAGCAGTACTTC
TRBJ1-1	TRBD1	TRBV18	NA	CASSPGTGVNTEAFF	TGTGCCAGCTCACCGGGGACAGGGGTGAACACTGAAGCTTTCTTT
TRBJ2-1	NA	TRBV5-1	NA	CASSLDSSNEQFF	TGCGCCAGCAGCTTGGATAGTTCGAATGAGCAGTTCTTC
TRBJ2-7	NA	TRBV6-1	NA	CASSETLFYEQYF	TGTGCCAGCAGTGAGACCTTATTCTACGAGCAGTACTTC
TRBJ1-5	TRBD1	TRBV6-6	NA	CASRTGNFMGNQPQHF	TGTGCCAGCAGGACAGGGAATTTCATGGGCAATCAGCCCCAGCATTTT
TRBJ1-4	NA	TRBV5-1	NA	CASSLGGTNEKLFF	TGCGCCAGCAGCTTGGGGGGTACTAATGAAAAACTGTTTTTT
TRBJ1-2	NA	TRBV6-5	NA	CASSEEAAYGYTF	TGTGCCAGCAGTGAAGAAGCAGCTTATGGCTACACCTTC
TRBJ1-1	NA	TRBV25-1	NA	CASSFEIDTEAFF	TGTGCCAGCAGTTTCGAAATTGACACTGAAGCTTTCTTT
TRBJ2-2	NA	TRBV7-9	once	CASRWESGTGELFF	TGTGCCAGCAGGTGGGAGTCGGGCACCGGGGAGCTGTTTTTT
TRBJ1-3	NA	TRBV28	NA	CASSFDPGLSSGNTIYF	TGTGCCAGCAGTTTCGACCCGGGCCTCAGCTCTGGAAACACCATATATTTT
TRBJ2-3	NA	TRBV25-1	NA	CASSETRGWGTDTQYF	TGTGCCAGCAGTGAAACAAGGGGATGGGGCACAGATACGCAGTATTTT